The entry that follows covers one TCR beta chain sequence. The sample comes from a study of cytomegalovirus exposure and HLA in healthy donors. PCR involved 60 Vbeta and 13 Jbeta primers. Produced via immunoSEQ multiplex PCR; TCRdb's table is partial and in-frame only. The sample includes under 150,000 clones, around 82% of them seen just once. CDR3 length equals 16 residues. V was trimmed by 2 bases and J by 3 bases, leaving 15 bases between them. Germline lookup yields CDR1 PRHDT and CDR2 FYEKMQ (reference sequence). The gene calls are TRBV13 and TRBJ2-3; a weak D match, TRBD1 (6 bases). The sequenced sample was PBMCs. The receptor comes from a boy between 5 and 17 years old in good health and CMV-seronegative. The CDR3 region has the DNA TGTGCCAGCAGCTTAACGATACAGGGTACTACAGATACGCAGTATTTT. It specifies CASSLTIQGTTDTQYF. Together with reference TRBV13 and TRBJ2-3, the CDR3 gives the full variable domain: AAGVIQSPRHLIKEKRETATLKCYPIPRHDTVYWYQQGPGQDPQFLISFYEKMQSDKGSIPDRFSAQQFSDYHSELNMSSLELGDSALYFCASSLTIQGTTDTQYFGPGTRLTVL.